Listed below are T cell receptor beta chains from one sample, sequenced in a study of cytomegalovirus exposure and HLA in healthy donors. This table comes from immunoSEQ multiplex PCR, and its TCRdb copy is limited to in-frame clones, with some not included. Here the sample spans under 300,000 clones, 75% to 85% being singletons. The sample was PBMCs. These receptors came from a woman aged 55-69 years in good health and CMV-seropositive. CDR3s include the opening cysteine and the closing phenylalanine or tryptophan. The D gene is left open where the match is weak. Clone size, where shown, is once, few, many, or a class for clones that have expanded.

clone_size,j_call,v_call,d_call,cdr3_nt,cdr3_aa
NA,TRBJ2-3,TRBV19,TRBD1,TGTGCCAGTAGTATGTACAGGGGGAGCACAGATACGCAGTATTTT,CASSMYRGSTDTQYF
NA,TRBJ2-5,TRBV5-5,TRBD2,TGTGCCAGCAGCTTGGGAGGTCTAGCGGGAGTTGAGACCCAGTACTTC,CASSLGGLAGVETQYF
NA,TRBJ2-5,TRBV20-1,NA,TGCAGTGCTAGCGGCCAGTACTTC,CSASGQYF
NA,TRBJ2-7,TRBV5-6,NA,TGTGCCAGCAGCTTGGAGGCAGGAATCTACGAGCAGTACTTC,CASSLEAGIYEQYF
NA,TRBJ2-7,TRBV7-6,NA,TGTGCCAGCAGCCTGCCACACTCGGGAGAGCAGTACTTC,CASSLPHSGEQYF
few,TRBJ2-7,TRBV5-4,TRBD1,TGTGCCAGCAGCGCGGACAGGAGAGGCGAGCAGTACTTC,CASSADRRGEQYF
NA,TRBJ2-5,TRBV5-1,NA,TGCGCCAGCAGCTTGGTTAGCAACCAAGAGACCCAGTACTTC,CASSLVSNQETQYF
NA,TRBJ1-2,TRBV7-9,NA,TGTGCCAGCAGCACAGAGAACTATGGCTACACCTTC,CASSTENYGYTF
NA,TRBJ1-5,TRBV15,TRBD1,TGTGCCACCTCAGGGGGCCCAGACAGAAATCAGCCCCAGCATTTT,CATSGGPDRNQPQHF
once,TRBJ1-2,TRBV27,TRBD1,TGTGCCAGCAGTTTATCGGGGACAGCTAACTATGGCTACACCTTC,CASSLSGTANYGYTF
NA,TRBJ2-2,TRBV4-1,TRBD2,TGCGCCAGCAGCCAAGATCCGAGCTGGGGACTAGCGGGAGTTGGGAACACCGGGGAGCTGTTTTTT,CASSQDPSWGLAGVGNTGELFF
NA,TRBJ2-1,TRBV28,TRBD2,TGTGCCAGCAGTGCCCTAGCGGGAGCAGCTAGGAATGAGCAGTTCTTC,CASSALAGAARNEQFF
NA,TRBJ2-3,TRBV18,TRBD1,TGTGCCAGCTCACCACGCGGGACAGGGGGCTTCGGCCGGGGAGATACGCAGTATTTT,CASSPRGTGGFGRGDTQYF
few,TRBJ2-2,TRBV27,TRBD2,TGTGCCAGCAGCTGGGGACTACCGAACACCGGGGAGCTGTTTTTT,CASSWGLPNTGELFF
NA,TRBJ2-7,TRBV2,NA,TGTGCCAGCACACCCAAGGGGTATGCCCACGAGCAGTACTTC,CASTPKGYAHEQYF
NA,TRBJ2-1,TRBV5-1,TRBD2,TGCGCCAGCACCCGACTAGCGGGAGATCTCAATGAGCAGTTCTTC,CASTRLAGDLNEQFF
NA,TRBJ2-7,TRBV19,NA,TGTGCCAGTAGTAACAGGGAGACGGAATACGAGCAGTACTTC,CASSNRETEYEQYF
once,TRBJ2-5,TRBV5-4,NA,TGTGCCAGCAGCTTGGGGGCTACTACAGGCGAGACCCAGTACTTC,CASSLGATTGETQYF
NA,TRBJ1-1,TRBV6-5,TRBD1,TGTGCCAGCAGTCCTAGGGACAGGGGGAACACTGAAGCTTTCTTT,CASSPRDRGNTEAFF
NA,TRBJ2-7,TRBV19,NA,TGTGCCAGTAGTATGGGGCCAGGGCCCTACGAGCAGTACTTC,CASSMGPGPYEQYF
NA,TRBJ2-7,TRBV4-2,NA,TGTGCCAGCAGCCAAGGGCGCGGGGTAACGGACGAGCAGTACTTC,CASSQGRGVTDEQYF
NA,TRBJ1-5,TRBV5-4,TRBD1,TGTGCCAGCAGCACCGGGACAGATCATCAGCCCCAGCATTTT,CASSTGTDHQPQHF